Following are 26 T cell receptor beta chains from one sample sequenced in a study of T cell repertoires in cytomegalovirus infection. The antigens for these receptors are not known. MiXCR, applied by TCRdb to the reads, yields one record per CDR3 protein. The table has about 770,000 distinct CDR3 sequences, 25% to 30% seen once. Sample: cultured CD8+ T cells from PBMCs, taken from culture after CMV antigen stimulation. These receptors were collected from a human donor in good health (CMV status not recorded). Some clones in this sample may be carry-over from other donors' samples.

In this sample, this clonotype turned up many times. The rearrangement joins TRBV7-8 to TRBJ2-2; D call uncertain. Looked up from germline, CDR1 is SGHVS and CDR2 is FQNEAQ. Trimming stripped 1 base from V and 6 bases from J, with 3 bases between. CDR3 length: 12 residues. The CDR3 bases are TGTGCCAGCAGCTTAGTTCCCGGGGAGCTGTTTTTT. Its translation: CASSLVPGELFF.

The chain combines TRBV6-5 with TRBJ2-1; TRBD1 is a possible D gene (6 bases). Germline lookup yields CDR1 MNHEY and CDR2 SVGAGI. The CDR3 is 15 residues long. The V and J ends lost 7 bases and 0 bases respectively, with 13 bases between them. CDR3 sequence reads: CASTLTGTSYNEQFF. The CDR3 nucleotides are TGTGCCAGCACCCTAACAGGGACCTCCTACAATGAGCAGTTCTTC.

This clonotype was recorded only once. The rearrangement joins TRBV5-4 to TRBJ2-2, with TRBD2 matching 13 bases. Germline CDR1 SGHNT, CDR2 YYREEE (reference sequence). The V segment lost 4 bases and the J segment 0 bases; nucleotides outside the gene matches: 6. The CDR3 has 18 amino acids. The CDR3 is CASSLGLAGDANTGELFF. The DNA of the CDR3 is TGTGCCAGCAGCCTAGGACTAGCGGGGGATGCGAACACCGGGGAGCTGTTTTTT. Combining the CDR3 with reference TRBV5-4 and TRBJ2-2 gives the whole variable domain ETGVTQSPTHLIKTRGQQVTLRCSSQSGHNTVSWYQQALGQGPQFIFQYYREEENGRGNFPPRFSGLQFPNYSSELNVNALELDDSALYLCASSLGLAGDANTGELFFGEGSRLTVL.

This clonotype was observed a few times. The rearrangement joins TRBV11-2 to TRBJ2-4, with D possibly TRBD1 on 6 matching bases. Germline V gene data show CDR1 as SGHAT and CDR2 as FQNNGV. With 2 bases removed from V and 0 bases from J, the gap between germline ends came to 11 bases. This CDR3 is built from 16 residues. CDR3 residues: CASSLRHRVAKNIQYF. The CDR3 DNA is TGTGCCAGCAGCTTACGGCACAGGGTAGCCAAAAACATTCAGTACTTC.

This chain connects TRBV5-6 to TRBJ2-7; D uncertain. The CDR3 is made up of 14 amino acids. Trimming removed 6 bases from V and 1 base from J, with 14 bases in between. Looked up from germline, CDR1 is SGHDT and CDR2 is YYEEEE. CDR3 coding DNA: TGTGCCAGCATCTTAGCAGTCCGATCCTACGAGCAGTACTTC. Amino acid sequence: CASILAVRSYEQYF.

The chain links TRBV6-2 or TRBV6-3 to TRBJ2-3; 8 nucleotides match TRBD1. The CDR3 length is 14 residues. The V gene's germline CDR1 is MNHEY and CDR2 SVGEGT. The junction had 8 bases not matched to a gene; V was cut back by 4 bases and J by 8 bases. CDR3 residues: CASSSGGISGTQYF. The CDR3, as DNA: TGTGCCAGCAGTTCAGGGGGCATCAGTGGTACGCAGTATTTT.

This clonotype has more than one count but fewer than ten. The chain couples TRBV27 to TRBJ1-6; 8 bases fit TRBD1. The CDR3 spans 14 residues. Germline V gene lookup returns CDR1 MNHEY and CDR2 SMNVEV (reference sequence). V lost 5 bases to trimming and J lost 6 bases; unmatched junction nucleotides: 3. CDR3 sequence (DNA): TGTGCCAGCAGTCCGGGACAGGTTAATTCACCCCTCCACTTT. Protein product: CASSPGQVNSPLHF.

The chain joins TRBV6-2 or TRBV6-3 to TRBJ2-7; 9 nucleotides agree with TRBD1. The germline CDR1 and CDR2 sequences are MNHEY and SVGEGT. The CDR3 is 19 residues long. V lost 0 bases and J lost 2; bases outside the gene matches: 14. CDR3 DNA sequence: TGTGCCAGCAGTTACTCGAGGGACAGGGTCAACACCTCCCCCTACGAGCAGTACGTC. This sequence encodes CASSYSRDRVNTSPYEQYV.

This clonotype was observed a single time. This chain joins TRBV6-6 and TRBJ2-3, with D perhaps assigned TRBD1 or TRBD2 (6 bases each). The CDR3 length is 18 residues. The V end was cut by 2 bases, the J end by 3 bases, with 21 bases between. Germline lookup yields CDR1 MNHNY and CDR2 SVGAGI (reference sequence). CDR3 nucleotides: TGTGCCAGCAGTTACCCCCGGGGGCAGGGCAGAGGGACAGATACGCAGTATTTT. It codes for CASSYPRGQGRGTDTQYF.

This clonotype occurred a few times. The rearrangement links TRBV27 to TRBJ1-3; 10 nucleotides match TRBD1. This CDR3 comprises 15 residues. The germline gives CDR1 MNHEY, CDR2 SMNVEV (reference sequence). The J segment lost 1 base and the V segment lost 6 bases, leaving 3 bases of the junction unmatched. The CDR3 sequence is CASSRDRGSGNTIYF. The DNA for the CDR3 is TGTGCCAGCAGCCGGGACAGGGGTTCTGGAAACACCATATATTTT.

This sequence joins TRBV6-8 and TRBJ2-1; the D is unclear. The V end was cut by 6 bases, the J end by 5 bases, with 17 bases between. Germline CDR1 is MNHGY and CDR2 is SAAAGT. The CDR3 sequence is 15 residues long. CDR3 sequence reads: CASSPHNPGDNEQFF. CDR3 bases: TGTGCCAGCAGCCCGCACAACCCCGGAGACAATGAGCAGTTCTTC.

This clonotype occurred a few times. This chain joins TRBV27 and TRBJ2-3; D might be TRBD1 (5 bases). The CDR3 is 14 residues long. V was pared by 6 bases and J by 2 bases, with 12 bases between. CDR1 and CDR2 (germline): MNHEY, SMNVEV (reference sequence). This chain's CDR3 is CASSPTVPTDTQYF. DNA of the CDR3: TGTGCCAGCAGCCCGACAGTCCCCACAGATACGCAGTATTTT.

This clonotype was detected a few times. V gene TRBV6-5 combines with J gene TRBJ2-3, with D possibly TRBD1 on 5 matching bases. The V gene lost 0 bases and the J gene lost 5 bases, with 12 bases spanning the gap. In germline, CDR1 is MNHEY, CDR2 SVGAGI. CDR3 length equals 15 residues. The CDR3, as DNA: TGTGCCAGCAGTTACTCGACAGCCGTGTTAGATACGCAGTATTTT. Protein product: CASSYSTAVLDTQYF.

The rearrangement joins TRBV25-1 to TRBJ1-2; possibly TRBD1 for D (6 bases). CDR1 MGHDK and CDR2 SYGVNS come from the germline V gene. V dropped 4 bases and J dropped 6 bases, with 15 bases sitting between them. The CDR3 runs 14 residues. The chain's CDR3 is CASSGPGRDNGYTF. The CDR3 nucleotides read TGTGCCAGCAGTGGACCGGGCAGGGACAATGGCTACACCTTC.

There are a few counts of this clonotype. This chain connects TRBV27 to TRBJ1-2; the D gene is possibly TRBD1 (6 bases). The CDR3 length is 15 residues. The V gene's germline CDR1 is MNHEY and CDR2 SMNVEV (reference sequence). V was cut by 5 bases and J by 4 bases, with 17 bases left in between. The CDR3 reads CASSPGQLVFYGYTF. CDR3 DNA sequence: TGTGCCAGCAGTCCTGGACAGCTAGTGTTCTATGGCTACACCTTC.

This clonotype was found a few times. The V call is TRBV11-2, the J call TRBJ2-2; D tentatively reads TRBD1 or TRBD2 (6 bases each). The CDR3 contains 15 residues. Trimming left V 1 base short and J 7 bases short, with 13 bases between. Germline values: CDR1 SGHAT, CDR2 FQNNGV. The CDR3 nucleotides are TGTGCCAGCAGCTTAGGGGGGGCGCTTGGCGGGGAGCTGTTTTTT. Its protein product is CASSLGGALGGELFF.

This clonotype has only a few counts. The chain links TRBV6-6 to TRBJ1-1, with a tentative D call TRBD1 (6 bases). The V gene's germline CDR1 is MNHNY and CDR2 SVGAGI (reference sequence). Trimming pared 6 bases from V and 0 bases from J, leaving 14 bases between. The CDR3 covers 15 residues. Here the CDR3 reads CASSLKGQLNTEAFF. For the CDR3, the DNA is TGTGCCAGCAGCCTGAAAGGACAGTTGAACACTGAAGCTTTCTTT.

This clonotype was seen only a few times. J is TRBJ2-7 and V is TRBV5-4; 7 bases are shared with TRBD2. CDR1 SGHNT and CDR2 YYREEE come from the germline V gene (reference sequence). The J segment lost 0 bases and the V segment lost 3 bases, leaving 3 bases of the junction unmatched. The CDR3 spans 14 residues. The CDR3 loop is CASSWGGSSYEQYF. The CDR3 DNA is TGTGCCAGCAGCTGGGGGGGTAGCTCCTACGAGCAGTACTTC.

This clonotype came up many times. The rearrangement uses TRBV7-6 and TRBJ2-7; 7 positions agree with TRBD1. The junction had 12 bases not matched to a gene; V was cut back by 5 bases and J by 5 bases. CDR1 SGHVS and CDR2 FNYEAQ come from the germline V gene. CDR3 length: 15 amino acids. In DNA form, the CDR3 reads TGTGCCAGCAGCGCAGAAGCGGACAGGATCCACGAGCAGTACTTC. Residues: CASSAEADRIHEQYF.

The V call is TRBV6-1, the J call TRBJ2-3, with D perhaps TRBD2 (7 bases). Germline V gene lookup returns CDR1 MNHNS and CDR2 SASEGT. V was trimmed by 5 bases and J by 2 bases, leaving 17 bases between them. This CDR3 contains 16 residues. CDR3 amino acids: CASSNLKGGLTDTQYF. The DNA for the CDR3 is TGTGCCAGCAGTAACCTCAAGGGGGGGCTCACAGATACGCAGTATTTT.

This clonotype was picked up a small number of times. The chain combines TRBV12-3 or TRBV12-4 with TRBJ1-2; TRBD1 matches at 8 bases. V lost 5 bases to trimming and J lost 7 bases; unmatched junction nucleotides: 18. The CDR3 contains 17 residues. The CDR3 nucleotides read TGTGCCAGCAGTCGGGGATTAGATAGGACAGGGCAAGGTGGCTACACCTTC. Its protein is CASSRGLDRTGQGGYTF.

The chain recombines TRBV28 with TRBJ2-3, with 12 bases fitting TRBD2. Germline V gene data show CDR1 as MDHEN and CDR2 as SYDVKM. Unmatched junction bases numbered 11, after V lost 4 bases and J lost 0 bases. The CDR3 is made up of 19 amino acids. The CDR3 spells CASSSLAGGPGRSTDTQYF. CDR3 sequence (DNA): TGTGCCAGCAGTTCTCTAGCGGGGGGGCCGGGTCGAAGCACAGATACGCAGTATTTT.

This clonotype appeared a few times. CDR3 sequence (DNA): TGTGCCAGCAGCTACGGGACAGGCCACTATGGCTACACCTTC. This gives the protein CASSYGTGHYGYTF. V usage is TRBV7-6 and J usage is TRBJ1-2; the match to TRBD1 covers 8 bases. V was pared by 4 bases and J by 3 bases, with 4 bases of the junction left unmatched. CDR1 SGHVS and CDR2 FNYEAQ come from the germline V gene. This CDR3 has 14 amino acids.

Written as DNA, the CDR3 is TGTGCCAGCAGCTTAGCGCAGGGGGCGCATCTCGGGGAGCTGTTTTTT. Amino acids: CASSLAQGAHLGELFF. The chain has TRBV7-4 and TRBJ2-2; the match to TRBD1 covers 8 bases. This CDR3 contains 16 residues. V dropped 0 bases and J dropped 7; count of bases not matched to a gene: 7. Germline V CDR1 and CDR2: SGHVT, SQSDAQ.

This clonotype appeared a few times. This chain links TRBV27 with TRBJ1-4, with D maybe TRBD1 (6 bases). Germline V gene data show CDR1 as MNHEY and CDR2 as SMNVEV (reference sequence). Between the trimmed V and J ends, which lost 3 bases and 7 bases, there was a span of 12 bases. This CDR3 is built from 14 residues. The CDR3 protein is CASSLIPGAEKLFF. The CDR3 bases are TGTGCCAGCAGTTTGATTCCGGGGGCTGAAAAACTGTTTTTT. Based on the CDR3 plus reference TRBV27 and TRBJ1-4, the full variable domain is EAQVTQNPRYLITVTGKKLTVTCSQNMNHEYMSWYRQDPGLGLRQIYYSMNVEVTDKGDVPEGYKVSRKEKRNFPLILESPSPNQTSLYFCASSLIPGAEKLFFGSGTQLSVL.

The rearrangement links TRBV7-9 to TRBJ1-2; D ambiguous. Germline-derived CDR1 and CDR2 are SEHNR and FQNEAQ (reference sequence). The CDR3 consists of 16 residues. V was pared by 6 bases and J by 2 bases, with 19 bases between. The CDR3, as DNA: TGTGCCAGCAGTATTCGGAACACCGGATGGAACTATGGCTACACCTTC. This encodes CASSIRNTGWNYGYTF.